Below, 21 T cell receptor beta chains from the same sample are listed, as sequenced in a study of cytomegalovirus exposure and HLA in healthy donors. Primers for the PCR totalled 60 Vbeta and 13 Jbeta. Profiling relied on immunoSEQ multiplex PCR, and the TCRdb table lists in-frame clones only, not all of them. The data show roughly 100,000 clones, and the top ten clones hold about 3.4%. Sequencing was done on a sample of PBMCs. The source of these receptors is a woman aged 25 to 39 in good health and CMV-seronegative.

This chain joins TRBV7-3 and TRBJ2-2, with D tentatively TRBD1 (5 bases). V was shortened by 4 bases and J by 2 bases, with 11 bases between the two germline ends. CDR1 SGHTA and CDR2 FQGTGA come from the germline V gene. CDR3 length: 15 amino acids. This chain's CDR3 is CASSSRTSNTGELFF. The CDR3 DNA is TGTGCCAGCAGCTCTAGGACATCTAACACCGGGGAGCTGTTTTTT.

This chain links TRBV5-1 with TRBJ2-2; TRBD1 is a possible D gene (5 bases). Between the trimmed V and J ends, which lost 2 bases and 2 bases, there was a span of 10 bases. The length of the CDR3 is 15 residues. Germline CDR1 is SGHRS and CDR2 is YFSETQ. In DNA form, the CDR3 reads TGCGCCAGCAGCTTTGACAGTAGCAACACCGGGGAGCTGTTTTTT. Amino acids: CASSFDSSNTGELFF.

This chain uses TRBV4-1 with TRBJ2-1; 8 bases agree with TRBD2. The germline CDR1 and CDR2 sequences are MGHRA and YSYEKL. V dropped 6 bases and J dropped 0; count of bases not matched to a gene: 4. This CDR3 has 15 residues. The CDR3 bases are TGCGCCAGCAGACTAGCGGCGAGCTCCTACAATGAGCAGTTCTTC. Translated: CASRLAASSYNEQFF.

V gene TRBV2 combines with J gene TRBJ2-2; TRBD2 matches at 11 bases. CDR3 length: 17 residues. Germline V gene sequence: CDR1 SNHLY, CDR2 FYNNEI. The V and J ends lost 3 bases and 7 bases, in that order; junction bases with no gene match: 10. CDR3 sequence (DNA): TGTGCCAGCAGTGATTGGGTTAGCGGGGGGGCCATCGGGGAGCTGTTTTTT. Encoded protein: CASSDWVSGGAIGELFF.

The chain links TRBV9 to TRBJ2-1; D is uncertain. V was cut by 0 bases and J by 6 bases, with 13 bases left in between. Germline CDR1 and CDR2: SGDLS and YYNGEE. The length of the CDR3 is 15 residues. The CDR3 spells CASSVAGASLNEQFF. The CDR3 DNA follows: TGTGCCAGCAGCGTAGCTGGAGCCTCCCTCAATGAGCAGTTCTTC.

The chain joins TRBV13 to TRBJ2-5; 8 bases match TRBD1. The trim removed 3 bases at V and 4 bases at J, leaving 1 base unmatched. The CDR3 loop spans 13 amino acids. Germline assignment: CDR1 PRHDT and CDR2 FYEKMQ (reference sequence). The DNA of the CDR3 is TGTGCCAGCAGCTTGGACAGGGCAGAGACCCAGTACTTC. Translated: CASSLDRAETQYF.

V gene TRBV5-6 combines with J gene TRBJ1-1; D remains unclear. The CDR3 is 12 amino acids. Germline V gene data show CDR1 as SGHDT and CDR2 as YYEEEE. Trimming removed 7 bases from V and 1 base from J, with 8 bases in between. CDR3 loop: CASSTANTEAFF. The CDR3 DNA follows: TGTGCCAGCTCAACAGCGAACACTGAAGCTTTCTTT.

The chain carries TRBV4-2 and TRBJ2-7, with D possibly matching TRBD2 (6 bases). CDR1 is LGHNA, CDR2 YNFKEQ, per germline. V was pared by 6 bases and J by 1 base, with 16 bases between. This CDR3 comprises 15 residues. CDR3 DNA sequence: TGTGCCAGCAGACGGGGACTTACCGATTCCTACGAGCAGTACTTC. Translated: CASRRGLTDSYEQYF.

As to this clone: The same CDR3 arises from other DNA sequences in this sample as well. The chain recombines TRBV5-1 with TRBJ1-4; 7 nucleotides align to TRBD1. V trimming: 2 bases; J trimming: 5 bases; junction bases outside the gene matches: 6. This CDR3 region has 15 residues. Germline CDR1 is SGHRS and CDR2 is YFSETQ. Here the CDR3 DNA reads TGCGCCAGCAGCTTAAGAAGGGGGCCAAATGAAAAACTGTTTTTT. Its translation: CASSLRRGPNEKLFF.

This chain joins TRBV10-3 and TRBJ2-5; D is unclear. The end of the DNA aligns better with TRBJ2-7, so the J call may be wrong. The V gene's germline CDR1 is ENHRY and CDR2 SYGVKD. The CDR3 runs to 13 residues. The CDR3 DNA sequence: TGTGCCATCAGTGATGGGCTAACCTACGAGCAGTACTTC. Its protein is CAISDGLTYEQYF.

The V call is TRBV19, the J call TRBJ1-2; D may be TRBD1 (5 bases). The germline gives CDR1 LNHDA, CDR2 SQIVND (reference sequence). V gave up 10 bases and J gave up 5 bases, with 11 bases separating them. This CDR3 has 11 residues. CDR3 coding DNA: TGTGCCACCTCACCAGGGTATGGCTACACCTTC. Its translation: CATSPGYGYTF.

This sequence joins TRBV5-6 and TRBJ1-2, with 9 bases that match TRBD1. The CDR3 sequence is 17 residues long. V was clipped by 0 bases and J by 4 bases; unmatched bases: 10. Per germline, CDR1 SGHDT and CDR2 YYEEEE. CDR3 DNA sequence: TGTGCCAGCAGCTTGGCCCCCACAGGGGGCGCCGGCTATGGCTACACCTTC. Encoded protein: CASSLAPTGGAGYGYTF.

The V gene is TRBV9, the J gene TRBJ2-5, with a tentative D call TRBD2 (6 bases). The tail of the sequence fits TRBJ2-7 better, so the J call may be wrong. The CDR3 runs 15 residues. Germline V gene data show CDR1 as SGDLS and CDR2 as YYNGEE. Here the CDR3 DNA reads TGTGCCAGCAGCGTAGCCGGGGAGGCCTCCTACGAGCAGTACTTC. Amino acids: CASSVAGEASYEQYF.

The rearrangement links TRBV11-2 to TRBJ2-3; D may be TRBD1 (5 bases). The CDR3 loop spans 14 amino acids. The V end lost 5 bases, the J end lost 5 bases, and 14 bases lay between the germline ends. Germline CDR1 reads SGHAT; CDR2 reads FQNNGV. In DNA, the CDR3 is TGTGCCAGCAGCCCAATCACAGGTGGAGATACGCAGTATTTT. As protein: CASSPITGGDTQYF.

V usage is TRBV4-1 and J usage is TRBJ1-1; the match to TRBD1 covers 9 bases. CDR1 is MGHRA and CDR2 is YSYEKL in the germline V gene. With V trimmed by 4 bases and J by 10 bases, 10 bases remained unmatched. The CDR3 spans 14 residues. The CDR3 loop is CASSLWDRARLAFF. The DNA for the CDR3 is TGCGCCAGCAGCCTTTGGGACAGGGCACGTTTAGCTTTCTTT.

The chain combines TRBV7-2 with TRBJ1-2, with D unclear. The CDR3 contains 14 residues. V lost 1 base to trimming and J lost 3 bases, with 9 bases between them. CDR1 and CDR2 from the germline V gene are SGHTA and FQGNSA. CDR3 in DNA: TGTGCCAGCAGCTTAGGGGCAGGCGACTATGGCTACACCTTC. This gives the protein CASSLGAGDYGYTF.

This sequence joins TRBV5-4 and TRBJ2-3; D is undetermined. The germline gives CDR1 SGHNT, CDR2 YYREEE (reference sequence). This CDR3 comprises 12 residues. V dropped 2 bases and J dropped 2 bases, with 3 bases sitting between them. The CDR3 sequence is CASSLYTDTQYF. The CDR3 bases are TGTGCCAGCAGCTTATACACAGATACGCAGTATTTT.

The chain recombines TRBV19 with TRBJ2-5, with 10 bases matching TRBD1. This CDR3 has 14 amino acids. The V gene end was trimmed by 5 bases and the J gene end by 5 bases; junction bases not matched to a gene: 5. Germline assignment: CDR1 LNHDA and CDR2 SQIVND (reference sequence). In DNA form, the CDR3 reads TGTGCCAGTAGTCCGAGGACAGGGGGGGAGACCCAGTACTTC. It encodes CASSPRTGGETQYF.

This chain's CDR3 is CASSQGFSDTQYF. The CDR3 region has the DNA TGTGCCAGCAGCCAGGGATTTTCAGATACGCAGTATTTT. V gene TRBV6-5 combines with J gene TRBJ2-3; a weak D match, TRBD1 (5 bases). The CDR3 sequence is 13 residues long. Trimming left V 6 bases short and J 4 bases short, with 11 bases between. Per germline, CDR1 MNHEY and CDR2 SVGAGI.

This chain connects TRBV27 to TRBJ1-2; D is possibly TRBD1 (6 bases). Trimming removed 2 bases at V and 0 bases at J, with 13 bases between. CDR3 length: 16 residues. Germline V CDR1 and CDR2: MNHEY, SMNVEV (reference sequence). CDR3 coding DNA: TGTGCCAGCAGTTTAACGCGGGGGCGAGCTAACTATGGCTACACCTTC. Amino acids: CASSLTRGRANYGYTF.

The chain combines TRBV9 with TRBJ2-1; 9 nucleotides match TRBD2. V lost 6 bases to trimming and J lost 7 bases; unmatched junction nucleotides: 11. CDR1 is SGDLS and CDR2 is YYNGEE in the germline V gene. The CDR3 extends over 15 amino acids. The CDR3 spells CASTRLGSGGNEQFF. The CDR3 DNA reads TGTGCCAGCACCAGATTAGGTAGCGGGGGTAATGAGCAGTTCTTC.